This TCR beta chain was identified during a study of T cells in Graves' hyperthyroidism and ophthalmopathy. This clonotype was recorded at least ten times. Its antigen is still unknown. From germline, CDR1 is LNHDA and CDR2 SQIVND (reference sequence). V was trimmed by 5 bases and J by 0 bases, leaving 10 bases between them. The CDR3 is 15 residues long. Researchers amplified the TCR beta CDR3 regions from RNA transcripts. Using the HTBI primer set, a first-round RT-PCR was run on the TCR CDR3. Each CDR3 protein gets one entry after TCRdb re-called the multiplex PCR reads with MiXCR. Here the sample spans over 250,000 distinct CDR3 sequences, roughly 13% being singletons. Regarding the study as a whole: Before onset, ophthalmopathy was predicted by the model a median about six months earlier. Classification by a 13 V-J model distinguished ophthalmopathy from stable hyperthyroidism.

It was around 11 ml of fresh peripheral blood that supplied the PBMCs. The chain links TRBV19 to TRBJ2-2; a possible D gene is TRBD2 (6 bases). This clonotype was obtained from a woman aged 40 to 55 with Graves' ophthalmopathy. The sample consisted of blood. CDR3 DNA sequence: TGTGCCAGTAGTTCAGGCGGGACGAACACCGGGGAGCTGTTTTTT. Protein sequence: CASSSGGTNTGELFF.